Each of the 21 T cell receptor beta chains below was sequenced from the same sample in a study. TCRdb itself ran the RT-PCR reads through MiXCR, one entry per CDR3 protein. The sample lists about 680,000 distinct CDR3 sequences, 14% occurring once. The specimen was memory CD4+ T cells from blood. The source is a female donor in good health, serving as a healthy control.

This clonotype was counted a few times. The V call is TRBV6-1, the J call TRBJ2-7; tentative D call: TRBD2 (6 bases). Trimming shortened V by 5 bases and J by 4 bases, and 15 bases separated the two germline ends. The length of the CDR3 is 14 residues. The germline V gene has CDR1 MNHNS and CDR2 SASEGT. DNA of the CDR3: TGTGCCAGCAGTCCCAGGAGGGAAGTATACGAGCAGTACTTC. This gives the protein CASSPRREVYEQYF.

Only a few counts were recorded for this clonotype. CDR3 protein: CASSSRGLAGIFSYNEQFF. CDR3 bases: TGTGCCAGCAGCTCTAGGGGACTAGCGGGGATCTTCTCCTACAATGAGCAGTTCTTC. The chain uses TRBV11-2 and TRBJ2-1; TRBD2 matches at 13 bases. CDR1 is SGHAT and CDR2 is FQNNGV in the germline V gene. This CDR3 comprises 19 residues. V was clipped by 4 bases and J by 0 bases; unmatched bases: 9.

At least ten counts were recorded for this clonotype. The chain links TRBV12-3 or TRBV12-4 to TRBJ2-1; 8 positions agree with TRBD1. V shed 2 bases, J shed 10 bases, and the junction held 1 base outside the gene matches. The CDR3 runs 12 residues. CDR3 in amino acids: CASSLRQGEQFF. CDR3 DNA sequence: TGTGCCAGCAGTTTACGACAGGGGGAGCAGTTCTTC.

In this sample, this clonotype turned up a few times. A read error may explain this, as a much larger clone is one base away. The CDR3 nucleotides read TGTGCCAGCAGCTTCGGACAGCAAGAGACCCAGTACTTC. As protein: CASSFGQQETQYF. V usage is TRBV5-4 and J usage is TRBJ2-5; D is perhaps TRBD1 (6 bases). V dropped 2 bases and J dropped 2 bases, with 7 bases sitting between them. Germline V gives CDR1 SGHNT, CDR2 YYREEE (reference sequence). This CDR3 contains 13 residues.

This clonotype has a count of ten or more. This chain joins TRBV12-3 or TRBV12-4 and TRBJ2-3; D not certain. CDR3 length: 14 residues. Trimming cost V 3 bases and J 2 bases, with 9 bases left between them. CDR3 sequence reads: CASSFGLITDTQYF. DNA for the CDR3: TGTGCCAGCAGTTTTGGGCTTATCACAGATACGCAGTATTTT.

The V and J genes are TRBV20-1 and TRBJ1-6; 9 positions agree with TRBD1. J lost 10 bases, V lost 3 bases, and 7 bases had no gene match. Germline values: CDR1 DFQATT, CDR2 SNEGSKA (reference sequence). The CDR3 sequence is 14 residues long. In DNA form, the CDR3 reads TGCAGTGCTAGTTTACGGGACAGGGACTCACCCCTCCACTTT. Translation: CSASLRDRDSPLHF.

There are many counts of this clonotype. The chain is built from TRBV29-1 and TRBJ2-2, with D perhaps given as TRBD1 or TRBD2 (6 bases each). Germline CDR1 reads SQVTM; CDR2 reads ANQGSEA. The CDR3 is made up of 16 amino acids. The V and J ends lost 1 base and 4 bases respectively, with 16 bases between them. CDR3 protein: CSVEGGAGAATGELFF. The CDR3 DNA is TGCAGCGTTGAAGGGGGGGCAGGGGCCGCCACCGGGGAGCTGTTTTTT.

This clonotype was recorded a few times. The CDR3 nucleotides read TGCAGTGCTAGAATGGACGGTAGCAATCAGCCCCAGCATTTT. Amino acids: CSARMDGSNQPQHF. This chain connects TRBV20-1 to TRBJ1-5; D is uncertain. V was pared by 2 bases and J by 0 bases, with 8 bases between. In germline, CDR1 is DFQATT, CDR2 SNEGSKA (reference sequence). The CDR3 has 14 amino acids.

The gene calls are TRBV27 and TRBJ1-2; no clear D. Germline V lookup: CDR1 MNHEY, CDR2 SMNVEV (reference sequence). This CDR3 spans 14 amino acids. V lost 5 bases, J lost 7 bases, and 17 bases lay in between. The CDR3 loop is CASSPADSRGGYTF. Here the CDR3 DNA reads TGTGCCAGCAGTCCAGCCGACTCTCGGGGTGGCTACACCTTC.

The sample holds many counts of this clonotype. The J gene is TRBJ2-1, the V gene TRBV20-1, with TRBD2 matching over 8 bases. This CDR3 contains 14 residues. Germline CDR1 and CDR2: DFQATT and SNEGSKA (reference sequence). J was trimmed by 2 bases and V by 6 bases; bases with no gene match: 6. The CDR3 spells CSAFAGGAYNEQFF. The CDR3 coding sequence is TGCAGTGCATTTGCGGGAGGTGCCTACAATGAGCAGTTCTTC.

This clonotype was picked up a small number of times. This chain links TRBV20-1 with TRBJ2-5; 9 bases align to TRBD2. The CDR3 contains 15 residues. With V trimmed by 4 bases and J by 0 bases, 6 bases remained unmatched. Germline V lookup: CDR1 DFQATT, CDR2 SNEGSKA (reference sequence). The CDR3 DNA sequence: TGCAGTGCTATCCGCGGGGGGGCATACCAAGAGACCCAGTACTTC. This sequence encodes CSAIRGGAYQETQYF.

This clonotype has more than one count but fewer than ten. V usage is TRBV25-1 and J usage is TRBJ1-4; 9 bases agree with TRBD1. This CDR3 comprises 15 residues. Per the germline V gene, CDR1 is MGHDK and CDR2 is SYGVNS. V lost 3 bases and J lost 5; bases outside the gene matches: 4. The CDR3 reads CASSESGTGNEKLFF. CDR3 DNA: TGTGCCAGCAGTGAGTCCGGGACAGGGAATGAAAAACTGTTTTTT.

This clonotype was seen more than once but under ten times. The chain combines TRBV7-2 with TRBJ2-7; TRBD2 agrees at 8 bases. The CDR3 runs to 15 residues. V shed 5 bases, J shed 3 bases, and the junction held 9 bases outside the gene matches. Germline-derived CDR1 and CDR2 are SGHTA and FQGNSA. The CDR3 here is CASSPLAGSHYEQYF. CDR3 DNA sequence: TGTGCCAGCAGCCCATTAGCGGGGAGTCACTACGAGCAGTACTTC.

This clonotype was observed many times. A much larger clone lies a single base off, so this may be a read error. V is TRBV10-3 and J is TRBJ2-7; the match to TRBD1 covers 9 bases. Germline CDR1 reads ENHRY; CDR2 reads SYGVKD. The V gene end was trimmed by 4 bases and the J gene end by 3 bases; junction bases not matched to a gene: 1. This CDR3 region has 13 residues. The CDR3 coding sequence is TGTGCCATCAGTGGACAGGGGGGCTACGAGCAGTACTTC. It specifies CAISGQGGYEQYF.

This clonotype was detected a few times. The V gene is TRBV7-9, the J gene TRBJ1-4; D call uncertain. The germline CDR1 and CDR2 sequences are SEHNR and FQNEAQ (reference sequence). With 5 bases removed from V and 0 bases from J, the gap between germline ends came to 4 bases. The CDR3 sequence is 13 residues long. For the CDR3, the DNA is TGTGCCAGCAGCCTTACAACTAATGAAAAACTGTTTTTT. Protein: CASSLTTNEKLFF.

This clonotype was found a few times. The chain recombines TRBV6-4 with TRBJ1-6; 7 nucleotides match TRBD1. Trimming removed 2 bases from V and 11 bases from J; junction bases left unmatched: 9. Germline V lookup: CDR1 MRHNA, CDR2 SNTAGT. The CDR3 sequence is 15 residues long. The CDR3 sequence: CASSDGHRGSTPLHF. DNA of the CDR3: TGTGCCAGCAGTGACGGGCACAGGGGATCAACACCCCTCCACTTT.

The J gene is TRBJ2-7, the V gene TRBV6-2 or TRBV6-3; TRBD1 agrees at 12 bases. Germline CDR1 reads MNHEY; CDR2 reads SVGEGT. This CDR3 region has 14 residues. Trimming cost V 6 bases and J 8 bases; bases outside gene matches: 8. This CDR3 reads CASRRGQGAYQQYF. The CDR3, as DNA: TGTGCCAGCAGAAGGGGACAGGGGGCTTACCAGCAGTACTTC.

This sequence joins TRBV7-2 and TRBJ2-1; 7 bases map to TRBD2. Trimming removed 3 bases from V and 1 base from J; junction bases left unmatched: 6. This CDR3 is 16 amino acids long. From germline, CDR1 is SGHTA and CDR2 FQGNSA. The DNA of the CDR3 is TGTGCCAGCAGCTTGGACGGGGGGAAGTCCTACAATGAGCAGTTCTTC. Translating gives CASSLDGGKSYNEQFF. Full variable domain (rest looked up from reference TRBV7-2 and TRBJ2-1): GAGVSQSPSNKVTEKGKDVELRCDPISGHTALYWYRQSLGQGLEFLIYFQGNSAPDKSGLPSDRFSAERTGGSVSTLTIQRTQQEDSAVYLCASSLDGGKSYNEQFFGPGTRLTVL.

In its sample, this clonotype was seen many times. This rearrangement joins TRBV30 to TRBJ2-7; D might be TRBD2 (6 bases). V lost 1 base to trimming and J lost 8 bases, with 12 bases between them. Germline loops: CDR1 GTSNPN, CDR2 SVGIG (reference sequence). The CDR3 contains 12 residues. CDR3 region: CAWSALAGQQYF. In DNA form, the CDR3 reads TGTGCCTGGAGTGCCCTCGCGGGACAGCAGTACTTC.

This clonotype has more than one count but fewer than ten. The rearrangement joins TRBV20-1 to TRBJ1-6; possibly TRBD1 for D (5 bases). Germline V gene sequence: CDR1 DFQATT, CDR2 SNEGSKA (reference sequence). V was shortened by 7 bases and J by 7 bases, with 11 bases between the two germline ends. This CDR3 has 12 amino acids. In DNA, the CDR3 is TGCAGTGGAGGAGGGGTCAATTCACCCCTCCACTTT. Its protein is CSGGGVNSPLHF.

V usage is TRBV12-3 or TRBV12-4 and J usage is TRBJ2-7; the match to TRBD1 covers 7 bases. The junction had 6 bases not matched to a gene; V was cut back by 5 bases and J by 5 bases. The CDR3 is 13 residues long. The CDR3 here is CASSLQGYNEQYF. As DNA, the CDR3 is TGTGCCAGCAGTCTACAGGGGTACAACGAGCAGTACTTC.